Presented here are 24 T cell receptor beta chains from one specimen sequenced in a study of T cells in Graves' hyperthyroidism and ophthalmopathy. Regions amplified from RNA transcripts were the TCR beta CDR3 regions. Using the HTBI primer set, a first-round RT-PCR was run on the TCR CDR3. TCRdb analysed the multiplex PCR reads with MiXCR anew, one entry per CDR3 protein. The data hold 500,000 or so distinct CDR3 sequences, with 17% observed a single time. The sequenced sample consisted of blood. The origin of the receptors is a woman younger than 30 with Graves' ophthalmopathy.

This clonotype has at least ten counts. The chain uses TRBV3-1 and TRBJ2-5; the D is unclear. This CDR3 contains 14 residues. V lost 3 bases and J lost 7, with 15 bases in between. Germline loops: CDR1 LGHDT, CDR2 YNNKEL (reference sequence). The CDR3 spells CASSQRTEAGTQYF. DNA of the CDR3: TGTGCCAGCAGCCAGAGGACCGAGGCAGGGACCCAGTACTTC.

This chain uses TRBV24-1 with TRBJ1-2; D is uncertain. Germline CDR1 is KGHDR and CDR2 is SFDVKD. The CDR3 length is 13 residues. With 5 bases removed from V and 1 base from J, the gap between germline ends came to 7 bases. The CDR3 spells CATSVSDNYGYTF. The CDR3 DNA reads TGTGCCACCAGTGTGTCAGATAACTATGGCTACACCTTC.

Only a few counts were recorded for this clonotype. The V call is TRBV6-1, the J call TRBJ2-1, with 7 nucleotides matching TRBD1. This CDR3 has 14 amino acids. V was clipped by 5 bases and J by 3 bases; unmatched bases: 4. Per germline, CDR1 MNHNS and CDR2 SASEGT. The CDR3 bases are TGTGCCAGCAGTTTACAGGGGAACTACAATGAGCAGTTCTTC. Protein sequence: CASSLQGNYNEQFF.

This clonotype was counted only a few times. The chain has TRBV7-6 and TRBJ2-7; perhaps TRBD1 as D (6 bases). V dropped 5 bases and J dropped 7 bases, with 21 bases sitting between them. Germline-derived CDR1 and CDR2 are SGHVS and FNYEAQ. The CDR3 runs to 15 residues. CDR3 nucleotide sequence: TGTGCCAGCAGCACCACCGGACGCCCCACAGGGGAGCAGTACTTC. Its translation: CASSTTGRPTGEQYF.

The chain joins TRBV2 to TRBJ2-7; no reliable D call. This CDR3 region has 14 residues. Trimming removed 8 bases at V and 0 bases at J, with 14 bases between. Germline CDR1 SNHLY, CDR2 FYNNEI. The CDR3 nucleotides are TGTGCCAGCGCCCTTATAGATGACTCCTACGAGCAGTACTTC. Translated, it gives CASALIDDSYEQYF.

This clonotype was recorded many times. The chain uses TRBV18 and TRBJ2-7; 8 bases fit TRBD1. CDR1 is KGHSH and CDR2 is LQKENI in the germline V gene. J lost 2 bases, V lost 3 bases, and 6 bases had no gene match. The CDR3 length is 15 residues. The CDR3 DNA is TGTGCCAGCTCACCGCAGGGACAGGTACCCTACGAGCAGTACTTC. Residues: CASSPQGQVPYEQYF.

The genes are TRBV6-1 and TRBJ2-1; D possibly corresponds to TRBD2 (5 bases). The ends were cut back, 4 bases at V and 0 bases at J, with 10 bases in the middle. This CDR3 spans 15 amino acids. CDR1 MNHNS and CDR2 SASEGT come from the germline V gene. The CDR3 DNA reads as TGTGCCAGCAGTGGGACTCGGAACTCCTACAATGAGCAGTTCTTC. Translating it yields CASSGTRNSYNEQFF.

The table lists this clonotype with many counts. The chain uses TRBV12-3 or TRBV12-4 and TRBJ2-1; the match to TRBD1 covers 10 bases. The CDR3 runs to 15 residues. V shed 2 bases, J shed 4 bases, and the junction held 2 bases outside the gene matches. This CDR3 reads CASSLTGQGYNEQFF. The CDR3 nucleotides are TGTGCCAGCAGTTTAACGGGACAGGGGTACAATGAGCAGTTCTTC.

This clonotype was detected ten times or more. J is TRBJ1-4 and V is TRBV3-1, with D unclear. Germline V CDR1 and CDR2: LGHDT, YNNKEL (reference sequence). CDR3 size: 17 residues. The ends were cut back, 4 bases at V and 1 base at J, with 16 bases in the middle. The CDR3 sequence: CASSLRGGIRTNEKLFF. In DNA, the CDR3 is TGTGCCAGCAGCCTTAGAGGAGGGATAAGAACTAATGAAAAACTGTTTTTT.

This sequence joins TRBV7-2 and TRBJ2-2; either TRBD1 or TRBD2 may supply D (5 bases each). CDR1 and CDR2 (germline): SGHTA, FQGNSA. The germline V and J ends were trimmed by 1 base and 8 bases, with 14 bases remaining between them. There are 15 residues in the CDR3. In DNA, the CDR3 is TGTGCCAGCAGCTTAGGGTCATGGGGGAGAGGGGAGCTGTTTTTT. Translating it yields CASSLGSWGRGELFF.

Ten or more counts support this clonotype. This chain connects TRBV7-8 to TRBJ1-1, with D uncertain. Germline-derived CDR1 and CDR2 are SGHVS and FQNEAQ. The CDR3 totals 14 residues. V lost 4 bases, J lost 3 bases, and 12 bases lay in between. CDR3 sequence reads: CASSSQNLYTEAFF. The CDR3 DNA reads TGTGCCAGCAGCTCTCAAAATTTGTACACTGAAGCTTTCTTT.

This clonotype turned up a few times. The V and J genes are TRBV20-1 and TRBJ1-2; 9 bases align to TRBD1. CDR1 and CDR2 (germline): DFQATT, SNEGSKA (reference sequence). This CDR3 region has 14 residues. V trimming: 3 bases; J trimming: 3 bases; junction bases outside the gene matches: 5. This CDR3 is CSASGGQGYYGYTF. The CDR3 DNA sequence: TGCAGTGCTAGTGGAGGACAGGGGTACTATGGCTACACCTTC.

This chain connects TRBV7-8 to TRBJ2-7; the match to TRBD2 covers 8 bases. With V trimmed by 4 bases and J by 5 bases, 4 bases remained unmatched. In germline, CDR1 is SGHVS, CDR2 FQNEAQ. The CDR3 runs to 13 residues. In nucleotides, the CDR3 is TGTGCCAGCAGCTCCGGGGGACTAGACGAGCAGTACTTC. This codes for CASSSGGLDEQYF.

This clonotype came up many times. The chain's CDR3 is CSARGRYSYEQYF. The DNA of the CDR3 is TGCAGTGCTAGAGGGAGGTACTCCTACGAGCAGTACTTC. The chain recombines TRBV20-1 with TRBJ2-7; a possible D gene is TRBD2 (5 bases). V was pared by 1 base and J by 0 bases, with 7 bases between. The CDR3 loop spans 13 amino acids. Germline-derived CDR1 and CDR2 are DFQATT and SNEGSKA (reference sequence).

There are many counts of this clonotype. The chain couples TRBV28 to TRBJ2-5; D might be TRBD2 (5 bases). V was trimmed by 8 bases and J by 4 bases, leaving 26 bases between them. The CDR3 runs to 17 residues. The germline V gene encodes CDR1 MDHEN and CDR2 SYDVKM. For the CDR3, the DNA is TGTGCCAGCGAATCGGGTCGGGGATACAGTGGAAGAGAGACCCAGTACTTC. As protein: CASESGRGYSGRETQYF.

V and J are TRBV2 and TRBJ2-7, with 7 bases lining up with TRBD2. The CDR3 sequence is 17 residues long. V was clipped by 2 bases and J by 0 bases; unmatched bases: 10. Germline V lookup: CDR1 SNHLY, CDR2 FYNNEI. This CDR3 reads CASSEFRPGGISYEQYF. DNA of the CDR3: TGTGCCAGCAGTGAATTCCGACCGGGGGGAATCTCCTACGAGCAGTACTTC.

This clonotype was seen repeatedly, ten times or more. The chain combines TRBV20-1 with TRBJ1-2; weak D call: TRBD1 (5 bases). V lost 0 bases and J 8 bases, leaving 10 bases between the germline ends. This CDR3 has 12 amino acids. The germline V gene has CDR1 DFQATT and CDR2 SNEGSKA (reference sequence). CDR3 DNA sequence: TGCAGTGCTAGAGACAGGGACTGGGGCTACACCTTC. Encoded protein: CSARDRDWGYTF.

The chain employs TRBV9 and TRBJ2-7; 12 bases align to TRBD2. In germline, CDR1 is SGDLS, CDR2 YYNGEE. V lost 4 bases to trimming and J lost 1 base; unmatched junction nucleotides: 6. The CDR3 spans 16 residues. DNA of the CDR3: TGTGCCAGCAGCCCCCGCGGACTAGCGGGGTCCTACGAGCAGTACTTC. Protein product: CASSPRGLAGSYEQYF.

Many counts were recorded for this clonotype. The chain joins TRBV20-1 to TRBJ2-7; tentatively, D is TRBD2 (5 bases). The CDR3 has 14 amino acids. Trimming removed 0 bases from V and 1 base from J, with 10 bases in between. Germline CDR1 is DFQATT and CDR2 is SNEGSKA (reference sequence). The CDR3 DNA reads TGCAGTGCTAGAGACCCAGGACTTTCCTACGAGCAGTACTTC. Protein product: CSARDPGLSYEQYF.

The rearrangement joins TRBV9 to TRBJ2-5; D unresolved. The ends were cut back, 4 bases at V and 7 bases at J, with 14 bases in the middle. The germline CDR1 and CDR2 sequences are SGDLS and YYNGEE. The CDR3 consists of 13 residues. The CDR3 is CASSPQAGGTQYF. CDR3 DNA sequence: TGTGCCAGCAGCCCCCAGGCTGGCGGGACCCAGTACTTC.

This clonotype has only a few counts. An end of the junction does not agree with germline; a read error may underlie this. Written as DNA, the CDR3 is TGTGCCAGCAGTGGTCGGGGGACTGCCTCCTACAATGTGCAGTTCTTC. Encoded protein: CASSGRGTASYNVQFF. V gene TRBV2 combines with J gene TRBJ2-1; perhaps TRBD2 as D (6 bases). This CDR3 comprises 16 residues. CDR1 is SNHLY and CDR2 is FYNNEI in the germline V gene.

V and J are TRBV13 and TRBJ2-4; possible D gene TRBD2, 5 bases. This CDR3 is built from 15 residues. V shed 4 bases and J shed 1 base, with 11 bases lying between them. Per the germline V gene, CDR1 is PRHDT and CDR2 is FYEKMQ (reference sequence). This chain's CDR3 is CASSYGELAKNIQYF. The CDR3 DNA follows: TGTGCCAGCAGCTACGGGGAGCTGGCCAAAAACATTCAGTACTTC.

This clonotype was seen at least ten times. The chain employs TRBV28 and TRBJ1-1; TRBD1 might be the D (5 bases). The V and J ends lost 6 bases and 7 bases respectively, with 15 bases between them. The CDR3 extends over 13 amino acids. Germline-derived CDR1 and CDR2 are MDHEN and SYDVKM. The chain's CDR3 is CASSLTLGVEAFF. The CDR3 DNA reads as TGTGCCAGCAGCCTTACCCTAGGGGTTGAAGCTTTCTTT.

This clonotype was seen only a few times. CDR3 coding DNA: TGCAGTGCTAGAGATCTCGGCGAACTACTAGCGGGAGACAATGAGCAGTTCTTC. It translates to CSARDLGELLAGDNEQFF. The chain joins TRBV20-1 to TRBJ2-1, with 11 nucleotides matching TRBD2. This CDR3 has 18 amino acids. V dropped 0 bases and J dropped 5; count of bases not matched to a gene: 12. CDR1 and CDR2 (germline): DFQATT, SNEGSKA (reference sequence).